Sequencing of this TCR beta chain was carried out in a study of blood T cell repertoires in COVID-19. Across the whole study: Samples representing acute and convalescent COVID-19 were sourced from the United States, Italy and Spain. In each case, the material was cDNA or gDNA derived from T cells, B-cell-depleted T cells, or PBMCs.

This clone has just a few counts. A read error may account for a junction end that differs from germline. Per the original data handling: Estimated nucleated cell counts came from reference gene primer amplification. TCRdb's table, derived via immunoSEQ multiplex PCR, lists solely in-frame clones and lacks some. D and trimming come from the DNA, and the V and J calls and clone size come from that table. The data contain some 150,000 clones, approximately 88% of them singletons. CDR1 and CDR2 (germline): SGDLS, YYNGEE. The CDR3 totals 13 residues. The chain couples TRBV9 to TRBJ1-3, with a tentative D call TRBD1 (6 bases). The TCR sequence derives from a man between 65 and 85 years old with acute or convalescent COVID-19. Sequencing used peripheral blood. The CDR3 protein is CASNVQGGNTIYF. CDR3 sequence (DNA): TGTGCCAGCAACGTACAGGGCGGAAACACCATATATTTT. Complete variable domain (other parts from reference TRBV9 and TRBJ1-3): DSGVTQTPKHLITATGQRVTLRCSPRSGDLSVYWYQQSLDQGLQFLIQYYNGEERAKGNILERFSAQQFPDLHSELNLSSLELGDSALYFCASNVQGGNTIYFGEGSWLTVV.